What follows are 25 T cell receptor beta chains derived from one specimen sequenced in a study of cytomegalovirus exposure and HLA in healthy donors. Profiling relied on immunoSEQ multiplex PCR, and the TCRdb table lists in-frame clones only, not all of them. The sample yields some 170,000 clones, approximately 90% seen once. Material: PBMCs. The source of these receptors is a woman aged 25 to 39 in good health and CMV-seronegative.

This chain uses TRBV27 with TRBJ2-7; TRBD1 aligns across 9 bases. After removal of 2 bases from V and 6 bases from J, the junction contained 2 bases not matched to a gene. CDR3 length equals 13 residues. Germline CDR1 and CDR2: MNHEY and SMNVEV (reference sequence). This CDR3 reads CASSLRDRAEQYF. The CDR3 coding sequence is TGTGCCAGCAGTTTAAGGGACAGGGCCGAGCAGTACTTC.

The J gene is TRBJ2-2, the V gene TRBV25-1; 13 bases map to TRBD2. The CDR3 is made up of 16 amino acids. CDR1 MGHDK and CDR2 SYGVNS come from the germline V gene. The ends lost 6 bases at V and 7 bases at J; junction bases unmatched: 8. The CDR3 DNA sequence: TGTGCCAGCAGCAACACAACTAGCGGGGGGGTCGGGGAGCTGTTTTTT. This codes for CASSNTTSGGVGELFF.

This chain joins TRBV7-6 and TRBJ2-7; D uncertain. Germline assignment: CDR1 SGHVS and CDR2 FNYEAQ. The CDR3 is made up of 14 amino acids. Between the trimmed V and J ends, which lost 5 bases and 7 bases, there was a span of 18 bases. CDR3 region: CASSEYPAGWEQYF. CDR3 coding DNA: TGTGCCAGCAGCGAATATCCGGCCGGGTGGGAGCAGTACTTC.

V is TRBV20-1 and J is TRBJ2-7; the D gene is possibly TRBD2 (6 bases). V lost 6 bases to trimming and J lost 6 bases, with 12 bases between them. This CDR3 region has 11 residues. CDR1 and CDR2 from the germline V gene are DFQATT and SNEGSKA (reference sequence). The CDR3 coding sequence is TGCAGTGCCCCGGGAGCCGCCGAGCAGTACTTC. Translating gives CSAPGAAEQYF.

The CDR3 DNA reads TGTGCCAGTAGCCCATTAGGGGGCTCTGGGGCCAACGTCCTGACTTTC. It translates to CASSPLGGSGANVLTF. The chain links TRBV19 to TRBJ2-6; D is perhaps TRBD1 (6 bases). CDR1 and CDR2 from the germline V gene are LNHDA and SQIVND (reference sequence). V gave up 6 bases and J gave up 0 bases, with 12 bases separating them. The CDR3 has 16 residues.

The V and J genes are TRBV2 and TRBJ1-4, with 11 positions matching TRBD1. There are 15 residues in the CDR3. CDR1 and CDR2 from the germline V gene are SNHLY and FYNNEI. Trimming at V came to 4 bases and at J to 7 bases, leaving 5 bases not matched to a gene. CDR3 sequence (DNA): TGTGCCAGCAGTGGCCCCGGGACAGGGGGTGAAAAACTGTTTTTT. Translating it yields CASSGPGTGGEKLFF.

This chain uses TRBV30 with TRBJ1-4; D uncertain. This CDR3 is 15 amino acids long. Trimming shortened V by 0 bases and J by 8 bases, and 16 bases separated the two germline ends. Germline-derived CDR1 and CDR2 are GTSNPN and SVGIG (reference sequence). The CDR3 region has the DNA TGTGCCTGGAGTGTACGCGTAAGGGAGGGCGAAAAACTGTTTTTT. Its translation is CAWSVRVREGEKLFF.

The rearrangement links TRBV27 to TRBJ2-7, with TRBD1 matching over 8 bases. Germline CDR1 MNHEY, CDR2 SMNVEV (reference sequence). The J segment lost 2 bases and the V segment lost 8 bases, leaving 11 bases of the junction unmatched. This CDR3 has 15 residues. The CDR3 reads CASPPPDRVTYEQYF. The CDR3 DNA sequence: TGTGCCAGCCCCCCCCCGGACAGGGTGACCTACGAGCAGTACTTC.

The gene calls are TRBV7-9 and TRBJ1-6, with D unclear. The ends were cut back, 5 bases at V and 7 bases at J, with 12 bases in the middle. CDR1 and CDR2 (germline): SEHNR, FQNEAQ (reference sequence). The CDR3 spans 14 residues. The CDR3 bases are TGTGCCAGCAGCCTAGACGGAGGCAATTCACCCCTCCACTTT. This sequence encodes CASSLDGGNSPLHF.

The chain uses TRBV27 and TRBJ2-3; 7 bases map to TRBD2. Germline loops: CDR1 MNHEY, CDR2 SMNVEV (reference sequence). V was pared by 6 bases and J by 3 bases, with 9 bases of the junction left unmatched. CDR3 size: 15 residues. CDR3 bases: TGTGCCAGCAGAGATAGAGCGGGGTGGACAGATACGCAGTATTTT. Residues: CASRDRAGWTDTQYF.

The chain combines TRBV5-6 with TRBJ2-7; 7 bases map to TRBD1. The CDR3 loop spans 14 amino acids. CDR1 and CDR2 from the germline V gene are SGHDT and YYEEEE. The V gene end was trimmed by 4 bases and the J gene end by 0 bases; junction bases not matched to a gene: 4. The chain's CDR3 is CASSTGTASYEQYF. In nucleotides, the CDR3 is TGTGCCAGCAGCACGGGGACAGCCTCCTACGAGCAGTACTTC. Together with reference TRBV5-6 and TRBJ2-7, the CDR3 gives the full variable domain: DAGVTQSPTHLIKTRGQQVTLRCSPKSGHDTVSWYQQALGQGPQFIFQYYEEEERQRGNFPDRFSGHQFPNYSSELNVNALLLGDSALYLCASSTGTASYEQYFGPGTRLTVT.

The J gene is TRBJ2-7, the V gene TRBV4-1; 7 bases line up with TRBD2. Germline V CDR1 and CDR2: MGHRA, YSYEKL. This CDR3 comprises 17 residues. V lost 0 bases and J lost 5; bases outside the gene matches: 13. The CDR3 nucleotides read TGCGCCAGCAGCCAAGAGGGCGGAGCGGGGTCTTACAACGAGCAGTACTTC. It codes for CASSQEGGAGSYNEQYF.

As regards this clone: The junction does not match germline at one end; this may be a read error. The chain couples TRBV7-7 to TRBJ2-1; 9 bases line up with TRBD2. Germline-derived CDR1 and CDR2 are SSHAT and FNYEAQ (reference sequence). The CDR3 has 15 residues. The chain's CDR3 is CASSLGSGGYNEQFF. CDR3 sequence (DNA): TGTGCTAGCAGCTTAGGTAGCGGGGGTTACAATGAGCAGTTCTTC.

V and J are TRBV7-9 and TRBJ1-2; D remains unclear. Germline assignment: CDR1 SEHNR and CDR2 FQNEAQ (reference sequence). The CDR3 totals 13 residues. Deletions cut 4 bases from V and 0 bases from J, with 6 bases between. CDR3: CASSSSANYGYTF. DNA of the CDR3: TGTGCCAGCAGCTCGTCAGCTAACTATGGCTACACCTTC. Based on the CDR3 plus reference TRBV7-9 and TRBJ1-2, the full variable domain is DTGVSQNPRHKITKRGQNVTFRCDPISEHNRLYWYRQTLGQGPEFLTYFQNEAQLEKSRLLSDRFSAERPKGSFSTLEIQRTEQGDSAMYLCASSSSANYGYTFGSGTRLTVV.

CDR3 residues: CASSQTQEYEQYF. CDR3 nucleotides: TGCGCCAGCAGCCAAACACAGGAGTACGAGCAGTACTTC. The rearrangement joins TRBV4-1 to TRBJ2-7; possibly TRBD1 for D (5 bases). V was clipped by 2 bases and J by 4 bases, with 9 bases between them. In germline, CDR1 is MGHRA, CDR2 YSYEKL. CDR3 length equals 13 residues.

The chain joins TRBV6-1 to TRBJ2-7, with D possibly matching TRBD2 (6 bases). The CDR3 is made up of 14 amino acids. The germline V gene encodes CDR1 MNHNS and CDR2 SASEGT. Deletions cut 5 bases from V and 3 bases from J, with 14 bases between. The CDR3 protein is CASSPRDGYYEQYF. Here the CDR3 DNA reads TGTGCCAGCAGTCCGCGGGACGGTTACTACGAGCAGTACTTC.

The V and J genes are TRBV7-8 and TRBJ2-1; 8 bases are a match to TRBD1. The CDR3 runs to 15 residues. Germline CDR1 and CDR2: SGHVS and FQNEAQ. Germline trimming cut 4 bases from V and 7 bases from J; bases unmatched to any gene: 9. The CDR3 DNA follows: TGTGCCAGCAGCTCACCCAGGGGGCTCGGGAATGAGCAGTTCTTC. Its protein product is CASSSPRGLGNEQFF.

The chain recombines TRBV7-6 with TRBJ2-3; possible D gene TRBD1, 5 bases. The V gene lost 5 bases and the J gene lost 5 bases, with 17 bases spanning the gap. Germline-derived CDR1 and CDR2 are SGHVS and FNYEAQ. The CDR3 spans 15 residues. The CDR3 sequence: CASSPNQGGGDTQYF. For the CDR3, the DNA is TGTGCCAGCAGCCCCAACCAGGGTGGCGGAGATACGCAGTATTTT. The full variable domain, with the rest looked up from reference TRBV7-6 and TRBJ2-3, is GAGVSQSPRYKVTKRGQDVALRCDPISGHVSLYWYRQALGQGPEFLTYFNYEAQQDKSGLPNDRFSAERPEGSISTLTIQRTEQRDSAMYRCASSPNQGGGDTQYFGPGTRLTVL.

The J gene is TRBJ1-1, the V gene TRBV6-1; perhaps TRBD1 as D (5 bases). V was trimmed by 2 bases and J by 1 base, leaving 8 bases between them. The CDR3 length is 14 residues. The germline V gene has CDR1 MNHNS and CDR2 SASEGT. Here the CDR3 reads CASSEWQGNTEAFF. CDR3 coding DNA: TGTGCCAGCAGTGAATGGCAGGGGAACACTGAAGCTTTCTTT.

This chain connects TRBV5-1 to TRBJ2-2; 11 positions agree with TRBD2. Germline V lookup: CDR1 SGHRS, CDR2 YFSETQ. The CDR3 contains 17 residues. The ends lost 4 bases at V and 8 bases at J; junction bases unmatched: 13. The DNA for the CDR3 is TGCGCCAGCAGCACTGCTAGCGGGGGGACCATACCAGGGGAGCTGTTTTTT. Its translation: CASSTASGGTIPGELFF.

The chain employs TRBV5-8 and TRBJ2-1; 7 positions agree with TRBD1. The germline V gene has CDR1 SGHTS and CDR2 YDEGEE. The CDR3 consists of 14 residues. V was clipped by 0 bases and J by 6 bases; unmatched bases: 3. Written as DNA, the CDR3 is TGTGCCAGCAGCTTGGGACAGGGAGCCAATGAGCAGTTCTTC. As protein: CASSLGQGANEQFF.

J is TRBJ2-3 and V is TRBV4-3; 8 nucleotides line up with TRBD1. This CDR3 spans 16 amino acids. V shed 0 bases and J 6 bases; nucleotides not matched to a gene: 8. CDR1 is LGHNA and CDR2 is YSLEER in the germline V gene. CDR3 nucleotides: TGCGCCAGCAGCCAAGATTTTACAGGGGGTGCGGATACGCAGTATTTT. As protein: CASSQDFTGGADTQYF.

The chain employs TRBV6-5 and TRBJ1-2; unclear D gene. This CDR3 region has 14 residues. CDR1 is MNHEY and CDR2 is SVGAGI in the germline V gene. Trimming removed 3 bases at V and 7 bases at J, with 15 bases between. The chain's CDR3 is CASSYAPISGGYTF. The CDR3 DNA reads as TGTGCCAGCAGTTATGCTCCCATTTCGGGTGGCTACACCTTC.

The V gene is TRBV16, the J gene TRBJ1-1, with TRBD1 as a possible D gene (6 bases). The CDR3 spans 16 residues. Germline CDR1 reads KGHSY; CDR2 reads FQNENV. The V gene lost 5 bases and the J gene lost 0 bases, with 16 bases spanning the gap. DNA of the CDR3: TGTGCCAGCAGCGTGGACCAGGGGACCTTGAACACTGAAGCTTTCTTT. The encoded protein is CASSVDQGTLNTEAFF.

This chain uses TRBV4-1 with TRBJ1-2; D gene unclear. The CDR3 loop spans 12 amino acids. V lost 3 bases and J lost 6, with 8 bases in between. Germline V gene lookup returns CDR1 MGHRA and CDR2 YSYEKL. CDR3 bases: TGCGCCAGCAGCCACGCGGGGAATGGCTACACCTTC. It translates to CASSHAGNGYTF.